This entry features one TCR beta chain sequence. The data were produced by immunoSEQ multiplex PCR, yet TCRdb's version contains in-frame clones alone and is incomplete. The sample consists of 330,000 or so clones, 70% to 90% of them appearing once. Germline V gene data show CDR1 as LNHDA and CDR2 as SQIVND (reference sequence). V dropped 6 bases and J dropped 7 bases, with 13 bases sitting between them. The CDR3 is made up of 13 amino acids. The data were obtained in a study of blood T cell repertoires in COVID-19. Study overall: Recovery among Cohort 3 donors was established by two negative PCRs, clearance, or symptom resolution. The study drew acute and convalescent COVID-19 samples from the United States, Italy and Spain.

Assignments of participants to cohorts depended upon their own reported clinical history. The specimen was PBMCs or T cells enriched from blood (not recorded which). The rearrangement uses TRBV19 and TRBJ2-1, with TRBD1 as a possible D gene (6 bases). The TCR sequence derives from a man in his forties or fifties in a cohort exposed to, infected with or recovered from COVID-19 (not recorded which). The CDR3, as DNA: TGTGCCAGTAGCCTTCAGGGGCATAATGAGCAGTTCTTC. Translated: CASSLQGHNEQFF.